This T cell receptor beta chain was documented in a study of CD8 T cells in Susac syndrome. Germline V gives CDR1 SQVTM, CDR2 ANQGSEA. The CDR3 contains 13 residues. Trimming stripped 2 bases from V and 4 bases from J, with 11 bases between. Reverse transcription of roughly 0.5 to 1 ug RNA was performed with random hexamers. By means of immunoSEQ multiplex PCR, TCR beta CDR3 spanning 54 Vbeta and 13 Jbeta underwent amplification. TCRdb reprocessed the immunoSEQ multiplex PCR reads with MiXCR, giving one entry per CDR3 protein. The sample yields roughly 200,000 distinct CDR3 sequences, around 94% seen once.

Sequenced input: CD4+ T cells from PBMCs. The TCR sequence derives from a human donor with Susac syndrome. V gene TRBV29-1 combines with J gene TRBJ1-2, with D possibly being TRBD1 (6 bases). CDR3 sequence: CSVELQGIYGYTF. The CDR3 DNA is TGCAGCGTTGAACTCCAGGGGATCTATGGCTACACCTTC.